Sequencing of this T cell receptor (beta chain) was carried out in a study of PD-L1 blockade in urothelial cancer. In the study overall: Patients started atezolizumab in about 2014, 1,200 mg intravenously every 3 weeks.

With 5 bases clipped from V and 0 bases from J, the junction kept 6 bases outside the gene matches. The CDR3 is 16 residues long. Germline loops: CDR1 SEHNR, CDR2 FQNEAQ (reference sequence). The patients had locally advanced or metastatic urothelial carcinoma. Spiked synthetic TCR analogs estimated absolute template abundance per PCR. Assay: immunoSEQ multiplex PCR; the TCRdb copy retains only in-frame clones and omits some. This table holds roughly 90,000 clones, approximately 91% found once. The sequence derives from a man aged 60-69 years with urothelial cancer. Source: PBMCs, taken around atezolizumab (anti-PD-L1) treatment. The V and J genes are TRBV7-9 and TRBJ1-4, with 7 bases identical to TRBD1. This CDR3 is CASSLHGTATNEKLFF. CDR3 coding DNA: TGTGCCAGCAGCCTGCACGGGACAGCAACTAATGAAAAACTGTTTTTT.